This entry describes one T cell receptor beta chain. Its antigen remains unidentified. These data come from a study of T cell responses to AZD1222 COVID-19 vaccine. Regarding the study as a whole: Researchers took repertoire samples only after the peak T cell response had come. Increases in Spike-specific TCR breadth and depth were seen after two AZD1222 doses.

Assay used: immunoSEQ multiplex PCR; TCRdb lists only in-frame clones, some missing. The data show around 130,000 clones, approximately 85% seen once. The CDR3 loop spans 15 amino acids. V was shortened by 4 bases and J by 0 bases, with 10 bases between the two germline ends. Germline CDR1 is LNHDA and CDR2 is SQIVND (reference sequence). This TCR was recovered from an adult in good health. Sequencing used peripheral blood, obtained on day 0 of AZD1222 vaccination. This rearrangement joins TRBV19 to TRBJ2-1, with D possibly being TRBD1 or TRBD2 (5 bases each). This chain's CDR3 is CASSTAGSSYNEQFF. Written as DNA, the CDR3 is TGTGCCAGTAGTACCGCAGGGAGCTCCTACAATGAGCAGTTCTTC.